What follows are 4 T cell receptor beta chains derived from one specimen sequenced in a study of T-cell memory formation after mild COVID-19. TCRdb re-analysed the 5' RACE reads in MiXCR, keeping a single row per CDR3 protein. The repertoire consists of 190,000 or so distinct CDR3 sequences, with about a fifth occurring once and the leading ten covering roughly 23%. Sequences were obtained from PBMCs or a T cell subset sorted from them (not recorded which). These receptors all stem from an adult woman who had mild COVID-19 (a few samples of this study predate the infection). Cell type and time point are not known.

The chain carries TRBV20-1 and TRBJ2-3; D is undetermined. This CDR3 region has 15 residues. Germline lookup yields CDR1 DFQATT and CDR2 SNEGSKA (reference sequence). V was clipped by 4 bases and J by 1 base, with 15 bases between them. The CDR3 loop is CSATDPRVGTDTQYF. CDR3 nucleotide sequence: TGCAGTGCTACAGACCCCCGGGTGGGCACAGATACGCAGTATTTT.

This clonotype was recorded a few times. The chain is built from TRBV7-8 and TRBJ2-1, with TRBD2 identical over 7 bases. This CDR3 is 16 amino acids long. Germline CDR1 SGHVS, CDR2 FQNEAQ. Trimming cost V 4 bases and J 0 bases; bases outside gene matches: 6. The CDR3 spells CASSSGAGRSYNEQFF. The DNA for the CDR3 is TGTGCCAGCAGCTCCGGAGCGGGGCGCTCCTACAATGAGCAGTTCTTC.

This clonotype was recorded at least ten times. The chain is built from TRBV12-3 or TRBV12-4 and TRBJ2-2; the D gene is possibly TRBD2 (6 bases). CDR3 size: 13 residues. The ends were cut back, 6 bases at V and 4 bases at J, with 9 bases in the middle. CDR3 sequence (DNA): TGTGCCAGCAGCTCCGGGGGCACCGGGGAGCTGTTTTTT. Translating gives CASSSGGTGELFF.

This sequence joins TRBV6-5 and TRBJ2-5; D not certain. The CDR3 has 13 amino acids. Germline lookup yields CDR1 MNHEY and CDR2 SVGAGI. Trimming pared 7 bases from V and 2 bases from J, leaving 11 bases between. CDR3 in amino acids: CASKPGQQETQYF. The CDR3 DNA reads as TGTGCCAGCAAGCCCGGGCAGCAAGAGACCCAGTACTTC.